The 4 T cell receptor beta chains in this list originate from one sample, sequenced in a study of neoadjuvant anti-PD-1 for oral cavity cancer. Time point described: after neoadjuvant nivolumab, at surgical resection. Measured with immunoSEQ multiplex PCR; TCRdb has only the in-frame clones, and not every one. The sample has 10,000 to 15,000 clones; roughly 70% are singletons. This material consisted of PBMCs, taken after nivolumab (anti-PD-1) treatment. The origin of the receptors is a person between 40 and 79 years old with oral cavity squamous cell carcinoma.

The chain has TRBV6-1 and TRBJ2-7, with a weak D call TRBD1 (6 bases). This CDR3 region has 15 residues. Trimming removed 6 bases from V and 7 bases from J, with 22 bases in between. Germline V lookup: CDR1 MNHNS, CDR2 SASEGT. The CDR3 coding sequence is TGTGCCAGCAGCTACCCGGGACATTCTCCCTCAGAGCAGTACTTC. Translation: CASSYPGHSPSEQYF.

The chain joins TRBV11-2 to TRBJ2-1; tentatively, D is TRBD1 (6 bases). Trimming stripped 6 bases from V and 7 bases from J, with 16 bases between. The CDR3 is made up of 14 amino acids. Per germline, CDR1 SGHAT and CDR2 FQNNGV. The DNA for the CDR3 is TGTGCCAGCAGTTCAATCCAGGGGTGGAATGAGCAGTTCTTC. Translated, it gives CASSSIQGWNEQFF. Based on the CDR3 plus reference TRBV11-2 and TRBJ2-1, the full variable domain is EAGVAQSPRYKIIEKRQSVAFWCNPISGHATLYWYQQILGQGPKLLIQFQNNGVVDDSQLPKDRFSAERLKGVDSTLKIQPAKLEDSAVYLCASSSIQGWNEQFFGPGTRLTVL.

The chain carries TRBV5-1 and TRBJ2-2, with D unclear. V was cut by 3 bases and J by 1 base, with 10 bases left in between. Germline V gene sequence: CDR1 SGHRS, CDR2 YFSETQ. The CDR3 loop spans 15 amino acids. CDR3 nucleotides: TGCGCCAGCAGCTGGGTCGGTGGGAACACCGGGGAGCTGTTTTTT. It yields the protein CASSWVGGNTGELFF.

The rearrangement links TRBV7-8 to TRBJ2-1; 10 bases align to TRBD2. Trimming cost V 5 bases and J 7 bases; bases outside gene matches: 11. Looked up from germline, CDR1 is SGHVS and CDR2 is FQNEAQ. The CDR3 runs to 16 residues. The CDR3 nucleotides are TGTGCCAGCAGCCATAGGCTACTAGCGGGGTCGAATGAGCAGTTCTTC. Translation: CASSHRLLAGSNEQFF.